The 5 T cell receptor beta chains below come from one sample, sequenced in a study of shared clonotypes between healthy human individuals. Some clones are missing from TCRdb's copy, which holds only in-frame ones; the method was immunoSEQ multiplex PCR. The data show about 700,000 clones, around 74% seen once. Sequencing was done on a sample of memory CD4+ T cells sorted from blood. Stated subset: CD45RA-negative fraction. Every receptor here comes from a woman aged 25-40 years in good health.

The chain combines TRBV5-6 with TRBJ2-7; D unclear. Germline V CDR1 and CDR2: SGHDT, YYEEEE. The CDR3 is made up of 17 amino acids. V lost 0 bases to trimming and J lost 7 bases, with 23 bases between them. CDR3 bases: TGTGCCAGCAGCTTGGGAGTCGTGCCTACCCGAACTACGGAGCAGTACTTC. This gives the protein CASSLGVVPTRTTEQYF. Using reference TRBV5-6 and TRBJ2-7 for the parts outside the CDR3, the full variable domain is DAGVTQSPTHLIKTRGQQVTLRCSPKSGHDTVSWYQQALGQGPQFIFQYYEEEERQRGNFPDRFSGHQFPNYSSELNVNALLLGDSALYLCASSLGVVPTRTTEQYFGPGTRLTVT.

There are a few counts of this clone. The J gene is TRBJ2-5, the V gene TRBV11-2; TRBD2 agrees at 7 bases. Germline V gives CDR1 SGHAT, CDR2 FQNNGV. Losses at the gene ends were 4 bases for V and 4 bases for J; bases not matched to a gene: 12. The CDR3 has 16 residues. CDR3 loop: CASSSQIRTSTETQYF. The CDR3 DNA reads TGTGCCAGCAGCTCTCAGATACGGACTAGTACAGAGACCCAGTACTTC.

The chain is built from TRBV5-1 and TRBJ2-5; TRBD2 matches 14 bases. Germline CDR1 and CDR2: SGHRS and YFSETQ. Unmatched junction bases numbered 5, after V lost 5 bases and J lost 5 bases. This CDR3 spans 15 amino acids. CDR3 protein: CASRTSGRAVETQYF. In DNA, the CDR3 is TGCGCCAGCAGGACTAGCGGGAGGGCGGTGGAGACCCAGTACTTC.

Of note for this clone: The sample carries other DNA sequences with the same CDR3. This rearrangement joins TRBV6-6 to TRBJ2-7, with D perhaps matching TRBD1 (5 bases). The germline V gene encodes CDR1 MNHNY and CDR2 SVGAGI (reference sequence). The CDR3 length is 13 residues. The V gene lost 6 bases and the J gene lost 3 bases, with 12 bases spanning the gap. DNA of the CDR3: TGTGCCAGCAGCCAAGGGGTCCGCTACGAGCAGTACTTC. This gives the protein CASSQGVRYEQYF.

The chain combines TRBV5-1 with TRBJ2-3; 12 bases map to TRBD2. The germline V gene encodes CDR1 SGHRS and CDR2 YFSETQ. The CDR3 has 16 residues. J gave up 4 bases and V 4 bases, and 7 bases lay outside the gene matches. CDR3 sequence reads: CASSTRLAGVSDTQYF. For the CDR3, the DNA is TGCGCCAGCAGCACCCGACTAGCGGGAGTTTCAGATACGCAGTATTTT.